This T cell receptor (beta chain) was sequenced in a study of T-cell memory formation after mild COVID-19. In germline, CDR1 is SGHTA, CDR2 FQGNSA. The CDR3 has 15 residues. V was shortened by 8 bases and J by 0 bases, with 14 bases between the two germline ends. TCRdb used MiXCR to reprocess the 5' RACE reads, holding one entry per CDR3 protein. The sample includes just under 550,000 distinct CDR3 sequences, roughly 20% of them seen just once. Input material: PBMCs or a T cell subset sorted from them (not recorded which). This TCR came from an adult woman who had mild COVID-19 (a few samples of this study predate the infection). Cell type and time point are not known. The chain uses TRBV7-2 and TRBJ2-1, with D possibly being TRBD2 (6 bases). The CDR3 loop reads CASLDGGISYNEQFF. CDR3 in DNA: TGTGCCAGCTTGGATGGGGGGATCTCCTACAATGAGCAGTTCTTC.